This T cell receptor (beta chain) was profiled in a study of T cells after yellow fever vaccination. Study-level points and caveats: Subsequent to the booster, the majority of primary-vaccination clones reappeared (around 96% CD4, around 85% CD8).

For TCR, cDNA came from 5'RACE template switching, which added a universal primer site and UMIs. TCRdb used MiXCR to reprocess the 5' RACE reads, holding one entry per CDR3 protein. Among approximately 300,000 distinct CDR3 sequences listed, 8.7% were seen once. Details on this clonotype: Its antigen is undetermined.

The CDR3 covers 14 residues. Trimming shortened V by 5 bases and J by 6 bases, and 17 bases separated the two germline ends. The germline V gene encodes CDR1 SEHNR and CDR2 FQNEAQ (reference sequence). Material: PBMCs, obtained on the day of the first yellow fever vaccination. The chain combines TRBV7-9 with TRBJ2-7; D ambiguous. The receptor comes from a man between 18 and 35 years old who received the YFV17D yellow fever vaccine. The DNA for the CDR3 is TGTGCCAGCAGCCCCTCACAGCAAATGGGCGAGCAGTACTTC. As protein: CASSPSQQMGEQYF.